One and the same sample provided the 5 T cell receptor beta chains below, sequenced in a study of T cells after yellow fever vaccination. Using its own MiXCR run on the 5' RACE reads, TCRdb lists one record per CDR3 protein. The data contain 170,000 or so distinct CDR3 sequences, roughly 6.4% of them singletons. This material consisted of CD4+ T cells sorted from PBMCs, taken on the day of the first yellow fever vaccination. The receptors come from a man between 18 and 35 years old who received the YFV17D yellow fever vaccine.

The rearrangement joins TRBV12-3 or TRBV12-4 to TRBJ2-1, with 7 nucleotides matching TRBD2. This CDR3 region has 17 residues. Germline trimming cut 0 bases from V and 7 bases from J; bases unmatched to any gene: 12. The CDR3 loop reads CASSLAAWGGVRNEQFF. CDR3 bases: TGTGCCAGCAGTTTAGCTGCTTGGGGGGGTGTGAGAAATGAGCAGTTCTTC.

This clonotype came up many times. The chain recombines TRBV4-1 with TRBJ1-5; D unresolved. The CDR3 runs to 14 residues. V was cut by 0 bases and J by 5 bases, with 8 bases left in between. Germline CDR1 and CDR2: MGHRA and YSYEKL. The CDR3 DNA reads TGCGCCAGCAGCCAAGACCCAGAGTATCAGCCCCAGCATTTT. It encodes CASSQDPEYQPQHF.

This rearrangement joins TRBV4-2 to TRBJ1-5, with 7 positions matching TRBD1. Germline CDR1 is LGHNA and CDR2 is YNFKEQ. CDR3 length: 18 amino acids. The ends lost 2 bases at V and 0 bases at J; junction bases unmatched: 10. In DNA, the CDR3 is TGTGCCAGCAGCCAATGGCCGGGGGACAGTAATAGCAATCAGCCCCAGCATTTT. Translation gives CASSQWPGDSNSNQPQHF.

This clonotype was counted at least ten times. The genes are TRBV12-3 or TRBV12-4 and TRBJ2-7; no reliable D call. V was cut by 2 bases and J by 3 bases, with 8 bases left in between. The CDR3 is 13 amino acids. CDR3 loop: CASSLLNNYEQYF. Written as DNA, the CDR3 is TGTGCCAGCAGTTTATTAAACAACTACGAGCAGTACTTC.

This clonotype has at least ten counts. The rearrangement joins TRBV7-2 to TRBJ2-1; D gene uncertain. V was trimmed by 0 bases and J by 0 bases, leaving 15 bases between them. CDR3 size: 18 residues. Germline CDR1 reads SGHTA; CDR2 reads FQGNSA. The CDR3 protein is CASSLAGRLPRSYNEQFF. The DNA for the CDR3 is TGTGCCAGCAGCTTAGCGGGAAGGCTTCCCCGCTCCTACAATGAGCAGTTCTTC.